This TCR beta chain was sequenced in a study of Graves' ophthalmopathy and Graves' hyperthyroidism. From RNA, the CDR3 regions of TCR beta chains were amplified and sequenced. An initial RT-PCR round employing HTBI primers preceded a second-round multiplex PCR. From the multiplex PCR reads, TCRdb called clonotypes with MiXCR, one entry per CDR3 protein. The repertoire holds a few hundred thousand distinct CDR3 sequences, with roughly 21% as singletons. This clonotype was seen ten or more times. The V gene's germline CDR1 is LNHNV and CDR2 YYDKDF (reference sequence). V shed 0 bases and J shed 5 bases, with 1 base lying between them. The CDR3 has 12 amino acids.

The specimen sequenced was peripheral blood. The V and J genes are TRBV15 and TRBJ2-2; D is unclear. This receptor was taken from a woman between 18 and 29 years old with stable Graves' hyperthyroidism. The chain's CDR3 is CATSRETGELFF. The CDR3 DNA reads TGTGCCACCAGCAGAGAAACCGGGGAGCTGTTTTTT.